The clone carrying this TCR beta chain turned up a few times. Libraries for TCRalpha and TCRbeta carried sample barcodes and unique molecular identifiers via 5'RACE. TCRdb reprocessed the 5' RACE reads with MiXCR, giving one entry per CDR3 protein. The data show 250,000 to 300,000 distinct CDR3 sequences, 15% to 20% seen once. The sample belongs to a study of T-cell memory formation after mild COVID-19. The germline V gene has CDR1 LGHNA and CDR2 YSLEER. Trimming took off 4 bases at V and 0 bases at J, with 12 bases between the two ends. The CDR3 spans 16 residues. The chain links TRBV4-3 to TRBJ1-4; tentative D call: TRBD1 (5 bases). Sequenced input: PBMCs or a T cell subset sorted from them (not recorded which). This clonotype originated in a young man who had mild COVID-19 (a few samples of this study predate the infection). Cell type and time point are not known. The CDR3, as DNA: TGCGCCAGCAGCCGGCGAGACAGCTCAACTAATGAAAAACTGTTTTTT. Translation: CASSRRDSSTNEKLFF.